This TCR beta chain was captured by sequencing in a study of blood T cells in healthy people across ages. A J-beta primer mix and a sample-barcoded 5' primer were used in a second PCR of roughly 7 to 12 cycles. MiXCR was run by TCRdb on the 5' RACE reads, yielding one entry per CDR3 protein. The sample carries roughly 1,700,000 distinct CDR3 sequences, about 28% recorded once. Germline values: CDR1 MNHNS, CDR2 SASEGT. The length of the CDR3 is 18 residues. V lost 0 bases to trimming and J lost 3 bases; unmatched junction nucleotides: 8. The sample comprised blood. This clonotype was sampled from a woman aged 25 to 39 in good health. The chain joins TRBV6-1 to TRBJ2-1, with 10 bases aligning to TRBD2. The CDR3 region has the DNA TGTGCCAGCAGTGAAGCGCTCACTAGCGGGACCCTCTACAATGAGCAGTTCTTC. As protein: CASSEALTSGTLYNEQFF.